These 6 T cell receptor beta chains were sequenced from one sample in a study of Graves' ophthalmopathy and Graves' hyperthyroidism. RNA transcripts were the source from which TCR beta CDR3 regions were amplified. The workflow started with a first-round RT-PCR run with HTBI primers and then moved on to a second-round multiplex PCR. TCRdb re-called the multiplex PCR reads with MiXCR, one entry per CDR3 protein. The profile covers over a million distinct CDR3 sequences, with around a third appearing a single time and more than 9.5% taken by the ten largest. Sequencing was performed on peripheral blood or thyroid tissue (not recorded which). These receptor sequences come from an adult man with Graves' hyperthyroidism.

The CDR3: CASSLRGENTEAFF. Written as DNA, the CDR3 is TGTGCCAGCAGTTTGAGGGGGGAGAACACTGAAGCTTTCTTT. The rearrangement uses TRBV12-3 or TRBV12-4 and TRBJ1-1; D is perhaps TRBD1 (6 bases). The CDR3 is 14 residues long. Trimming stripped 3 bases from V and 1 base from J, with 9 bases between.

This sequence joins TRBV28 and TRBJ1-2, with 10 bases lining up with TRBD1. Trimming removed 6 bases from V and 5 bases from J; junction bases left unmatched: 9. Germline CDR1 reads MDHEN; CDR2 reads SYDVKM. There are 15 residues in the CDR3. This chain's CDR3 is CASRGLGQGKYGYTF. CDR3 in DNA: TGTGCCAGCAGGGGACTGGGACAGGGGAAATATGGCTACACCTTC.

The V and J genes are TRBV13 and TRBJ1-6; a weak D match, TRBD1 (6 bases). V lost 0 bases and J lost 0, with 12 bases in between. Germline-derived CDR1 and CDR2 are PRHDT and FYEKMQ (reference sequence). The CDR3 is 18 amino acids. The CDR3 DNA is TGTGCCAGCAGCTTAGGAACAGGGAAGAGCTCCTATAATTCACCCCTCCACTTT. It is translated as CASSLGTGKSSYNSPLHF.

Turning to this clonotype: This could be a read error, since a much larger clone is one nucleotide away. A read error is likely, as this CDR3 ends without the conserved phenylalanine or tryptophan. This chain links TRBV2 with TRBJ1-2; D possibly corresponds to TRBD1 (5 bases). Germline V gene data show CDR1 as SNHLY and CDR2 as FYNNEI. Trimming took 5 bases from V and 1 from J, leaving 23 bases between them. The CDR3 is made up of 18 amino acids. CDR3 sequence: CASSLRGVMGDVNYGYTL. The DNA of the CDR3 is TGTGCCAGCAGTTTAAGGGGAGTCATGGGGGATGTTAACTATGGCTACACCCTC.

This clonotype was detected a few times. CDR3 sequence: CASNGADTQYF. The CDR3 coding sequence is TGTGCCAGTAATGGCGCAGATACGCAGTATTTT. The V call is TRBV19, the J call TRBJ2-3; D unclear. The ends were cut back, 7 bases at V and 4 bases at J, with 6 bases in the middle. The CDR3 has 11 amino acids. The germline V gene encodes CDR1 LNHDA and CDR2 SQIVND (reference sequence).

The J gene is TRBJ2-2, the V gene TRBV2; tentative D call: TRBD1 (7 bases). CDR1 and CDR2 from the germline V gene are SNHLY and FYNNEI. Deletions cut 5 bases from V and 4 bases from J, with 11 bases between. This CDR3 contains 14 residues. The CDR3 loop is CASSRQGLTGELFF. The CDR3 DNA reads as TGTGCCAGCAGTCGACAGGGACTCACCGGGGAGCTGTTTTTT.